The T cell receptor beta chain under discussion was sequenced for a study of blood T cell repertoires in COVID-19. About the research overall: Sites across the United States, Italy and Spain contributed samples from acute and convalescent COVID-19. In each case, the material was cDNA or gDNA derived from T cells, B-cell-depleted T cells, or PBMCs.

Per the original data handling: Amplification from reference gene primers served as the basis for estimated nucleated cell counts. Profiling relied on immunoSEQ multiplex PCR, and the TCRdb table lists in-frame clones only, not all of them. Clonal size and the V and J genes are those of that table, whereas D and trimming came from the DNA. The sample records roughly 150,000 clones, around 80% being singletons. The junction had 12 bases not matched to a gene; V was cut back by 4 bases and J by 9 bases. The CDR3 length is 16 residues. Germline values: CDR1 WNHNN, CDR2 SYGVQD (reference sequence). This receptor was identified in a woman of 80 years or more with acute or convalescent COVID-19. The gene calls are TRBV10-1 and TRBJ2-7, with TRBD2 matching 13 bases. Material for sequencing was peripheral blood. CDR3 nucleotides: TGCGCCAGCAGTGCATCCGGGACTAGCGGGATACAAGGGCAGTACTTC. It codes for CASSASGTSGIQGQYF.